The rows below give T cell receptor beta chains drawn from one sample of a study of control samples from healthy donors and cancer patients. Using immunoSEQ multiplex PCR, the repertoire was profiled, and TCRdb retains in-frame clones only, with some absent. The data show around 81,000 clones, with just over 90% seen just once and roughly 1.5% held by the top ten. The sequencing sample was made of blood. These receptors all stem from a woman aged 30 to 39 in good health. Both conserved end residues are part of each CDR3. Fields, in order: D gene, V gene, CDR3 length, clone size, J gene, CDR3 protein, CDR3 DNA. A D gene is named only where the DNA matches it firmly. Rows may omit the clone size; those that give it use once, few, many or a size class.

TRBD2	TRBV5-1	19	NA	TRBJ2-1	CASSLRGISGGKFYNEQFF	TGCGCCAGCAGCTTGCGGGGGATTAGCGGGGGAAAATTTTACAATGAGCAGTTCTTC
NA	TRBV15	17	NA	TRBJ1-2	CATSRDGNREAFYGYTF	TGTGCCACCAGCAGAGATGGAAACAGGGAGGCGTTCTATGGCTACACCTTC
NA	TRBV5-5	12	NA	TRBJ2-3	CASSLRADTQYF	TGTGCCAGCAGCTTGAGGGCAGATACGCAGTATTTT
TRBD1	TRBV6-5	15	NA	TRBJ2-5	CASSFGTGPQETQYF	TGTGCCAGCAGTTTCGGGACAGGACCTCAAGAGACCCAGTACTTC
NA	TRBV13	15	NA	TRBJ1-4	CASSLGAATNEKLFF	TGTGCCAGCAGCTTAGGGGCAGCTACTAATGAAAAACTGTTTTTT
TRBD1	TRBV19	13	NA	TRBJ1-2	CASTGDRGYGYTF	TGTGCCAGTACCGGGGACAGGGGCTATGGCTACACCTTC
TRBD1	TRBV19	14	NA	TRBJ1-2	CASRDLRTGYGYTF	TGTGCCAGTAGGGACCTAAGGACAGGATATGGCTACACCTTC
NA	TRBV11-3	12	once	TRBJ2-1	CASSFPPGGQFF	TGTGCCAGCAGCTTTCCCCCTGGGGGGCAGTTCTTC
NA	TRBV6-5	13	NA	TRBJ1-1	CASSRTRDTEAFF	TGTGCCAGCAGTAGGACTCGGGACACTGAAGCTTTCTTT
NA	TRBV5-1	14	NA	TRBJ2-5	CASTPRPGQETQYF	TGCGCCAGTACCCCTAGGCCAGGACAAGAGACCCAGTACTTC
NA	TRBV5-1	16	NA	TRBJ1-1	CASSLDRFGGNTEAFF	TGCGCCAGCAGCTTGGATCGTTTTGGGGGGAACACTGAAGCTTTCTTT
TRBD1	TRBV24-1	14	NA	TRBJ2-1	CATAPGQDYNEQFF	TGTGCCACCGCCCCGGGACAGGACTACAATGAGCAGTTCTTC
TRBD2	TRBV12-5	15	NA	TRBJ2-5	CASGLGLAGEETQYF	TGTGCTAGTGGTTTGGGGTTAGCGGGAGAAGAGACCCAGTACTTC
TRBD2	TRBV19	18	NA	TRBJ2-7	CASSIRGLAGPTSYEQYF	TGTGCCAGTAGTATAAGGGGACTAGCGGGGCCCACTTCCTACGAGCAGTACTTC
NA	TRBV12-3/TRBV12-4	11	NA	TRBJ2-1	CASSLSHEQFF	TGTGCCAGCAGTTTGTCGCATGAGCAGTTCTTC
TRBD2	TRBV12-3/TRBV12-4	13	NA	TRBJ2-7	CASRRTREGEQYF	TGTGCCAGCAGGCGGACGAGGGAGGGAGAGCAGTACTTC
TRBD2	TRBV5-1	18	NA	TRBJ2-3	CASSPSGRSGAQGDTQYF	TGCGCCAGCAGCCCTAGCGGGAGATCAGGGGCCCAGGGAGATACGCAGTATTTT
NA	TRBV9	12	NA	TRBJ1-1	CASSGYREGAFF	TGTGCCAGCAGCGGGTACAGGGAAGGAGCTTTCTTT
TRBD1	TRBV6-5	14	NA	TRBJ1-5	CASSYSTGNQPQHF	TGTGCCAGCAGTTACTCGACAGGGAATCAGCCCCAGCATTTT
NA	TRBV5-6	15	NA	TRBJ2-3	CASLSLRDAGDTQYF	TGTGCCAGCCTTAGTCTACGGGACGCAGGAGATACGCAGTATTTT
NA	TRBV10-2	13	NA	TRBJ1-4	CATCIGAYEKLFF	TGCGCCACCTGTATTGGAGCTTATGAAAAACTGTTTTTT
TRBD1	TRBV11-2	15	NA	TRBJ2-7	CASSSSDRGDYEQYF	TGTGCCAGCAGCTCATCAGACAGGGGCGACTACGAGCAGTACTTC
NA	TRBV18	12	once	TRBJ1-2	CASSTRVTSYTF	TGTGCCAGCTCAACACGGGTTACTAGCTACACCTTC
TRBD2	TRBV5-4	16	NA	TRBJ2-1	CASSPGGSRSYNEQFF	TGTGCCAGCAGCCCCGGGGGGAGTAGGTCCTACAATGAGCAGTTCTTC